One sample yielded the 7 T cell receptor beta chains listed below, sequenced in a study of cytomegalovirus exposure and HLA in healthy donors. PCR primers comprised 60 Vbeta and 13 Jbeta primers. Here immunoSEQ multiplex PCR was the method, and the copy in TCRdb shows in-frame clones only, minus some. The repertoire holds about 140,000 clones, with over 60% as singletons. What was sequenced was PBMCs. These receptors all stem from a middle-aged man in good health and CMV-seronegative.

The chain has TRBV7-2 and TRBJ2-3; 10 bases map to TRBD2. V dropped 5 bases and J dropped 2; count of bases not matched to a gene: 7. In germline, CDR1 is SGHTA, CDR2 FQGNSA. CDR3 length: 16 residues. As DNA, the CDR3 is TGTGCCAGCAGCCCCCGAGCGGGGGGGACCACAGATACGCAGTATTTT. As protein: CASSPRAGGTTDTQYF.

This chain links TRBV29-1 with TRBJ2-2, with 9 bases identical to TRBD1. This CDR3 has 16 residues. Germline trimming cut 4 bases from V and 5 bases from J; bases unmatched to any gene: 11. Germline CDR1 is SQVTM and CDR2 is ANQGSEA. The CDR3 DNA follows: TGCAGCGTTGTTCCGTCGACAGGGGGTGAAACCGGGGAGCTGTTTTTT. It yields the protein CSVVPSTGGETGELFF.

The V gene is TRBV29-1, the J gene TRBJ2-7; 7 bases are shared with TRBD1. Trimming removed 6 bases from V and 3 bases from J; junction bases left unmatched: 11. Germline CDR1 and CDR2: SQVTM and ANQGSEA. The CDR3 contains 14 residues. The CDR3 DNA reads as TGCAGCGTAGCTAAGACAGGGAAAGGCTACGAGCAGTACTTC. Its translation: CSVAKTGKGYEQYF.

The chain combines TRBV5-1 with TRBJ1-1, with D tentatively TRBD1 (6 bases). The CDR3 has 16 residues. V lost 1 base and J lost 0, with 13 bases in between. The germline gives CDR1 SGHRS, CDR2 YFSETQ. The CDR3 reads CASSLWVRGLNTEAFF. CDR3 bases: TGCGCCAGCAGCTTGTGGGTTAGGGGGTTGAACACTGAAGCTTTCTTT.

V usage is TRBV4-1 and J usage is TRBJ2-7; 9 positions match TRBD1. V shed 0 bases, J shed 3 bases, and the junction held 3 bases outside the gene matches. Germline loops: CDR1 MGHRA, CDR2 YSYEKL. The CDR3 consists of 15 residues. CDR3: CASSQDGDRVYEQYF. CDR3 in DNA: TGCGCCAGCAGCCAAGATGGGGACAGGGTCTACGAGCAGTACTTC.

V gene TRBV18 combines with J gene TRBJ2-7; 8 bases are shared with TRBD1. The germline gives CDR1 KGHSH, CDR2 LQKENI. The CDR3 spans 14 residues. Germline trimming cut 4 bases from V and 4 bases from J; bases unmatched to any gene: 6. CDR3 sequence: CASSLGQGGYEQYF. CDR3 nucleotides: TGTGCCAGCTCACTCGGACAGGGAGGATACGAGCAGTACTTC.

This clone was picked up one time. V and J are TRBV4-1 and TRBJ2-5, with TRBD1 matching 7 bases. The assigned J gene may be wrong: the sequence end matches TRBJ2-7 better. Germline V gene data show CDR1 as MGHRA and CDR2 as YSYEKL. CDR3 length: 15 amino acids. The CDR3 loop is CASSQVRDRAYEQYF. For the CDR3, the DNA is TGCGCCAGCAGCCAGGTTCGGGACAGAGCCTACGAGCAGTACTTC.